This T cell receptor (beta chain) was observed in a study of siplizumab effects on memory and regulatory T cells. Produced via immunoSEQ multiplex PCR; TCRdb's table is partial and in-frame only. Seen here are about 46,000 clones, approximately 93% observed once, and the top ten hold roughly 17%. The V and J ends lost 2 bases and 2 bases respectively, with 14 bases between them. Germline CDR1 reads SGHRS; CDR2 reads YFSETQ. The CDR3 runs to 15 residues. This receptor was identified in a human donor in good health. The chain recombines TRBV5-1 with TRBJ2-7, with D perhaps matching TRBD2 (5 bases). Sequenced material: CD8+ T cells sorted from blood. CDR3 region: CASSFRAAGPYEQYF. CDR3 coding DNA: TGCGCCAGCAGCTTTCGAGCGGCCGGACCCTACGAGCAGTACTTC. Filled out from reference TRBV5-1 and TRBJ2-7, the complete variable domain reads KAGVTQTPRYLIKTRGQQVTLSCSPISGHRSVSWYQQTPGQGLQFLFEYFSETQRNKGNFPGRFSGRQFSNSRSEMNVSTLELGDSALYLCASSFRAAGPYEQYFGPGTRLTVT.